This T cell receptor (beta chain) was found in a study of T cells after yellow fever vaccination. Regarding the study as a whole: Re-detected after boosting: most primary clones, around 97% of CD4 and 80% to 90% of CD8. It was a weaker secondary response, yet one that peaked faster, at day 5 versus 15.

TCRdb ran MiXCR on the 5' RACE reads and lists one entry per CDR3 protein. The data show around 400,000 distinct CDR3 sequences, 11% seen once. This clonotype has a handful of counts. Its antigen is undetermined. The input for sequencing was PBMCs, taken on the day of the first yellow fever vaccination. This TCR was sampled from a man between 18 and 35 years old who received the YFV17D yellow fever vaccine.

CDR3 bases: TGTGCCAGCAGCGTTTCATCAGGGAGCGACACTGAAGCTTTCTTT. Translated, it gives CASSVSSGSDTEAFF. The gene calls are TRBV7-8 and TRBJ1-1, with D possibly TRBD1 on 5 matching bases. This CDR3 region has 15 residues. Trimming cost V 5 bases and J 3 bases, with 16 bases left between them. The germline V gene encodes CDR1 SGHVS and CDR2 FQNEAQ.